This T cell receptor (beta chain) was obtained from a study of T cell repertoires in cytomegalovirus infection. Study information: Epitope selection comprised recently identified HLA-C-restricted CMV epitopes and well-studied HLA-B-restricted CMV epitopes.

Each CDR3 protein gets one entry after TCRdb re-called the reads with MiXCR. Of about 220,000 distinct CDR3 sequences listed, 35% to 40% are singletons. Notes on this clonotype: What it recognizes is unknown.

The V gene's germline CDR1 is MNHEY and CDR2 SMNVEV (reference sequence). The V and J ends lost 5 bases and 3 bases respectively, with 17 bases between them. This CDR3 is built from 16 residues. This sequence originates from a human donor in good health (CMV status not recorded). Some clones in this sample may be carry-over from other donors' samples. The input for sequencing was CD8+ T cells from cultured PBMCs, taken from culture after CMV antigen stimulation. The rearrangement uses TRBV27 and TRBJ1-5; D possibly corresponds to TRBD1 (6 bases). Written as DNA, the CDR3 is TGTGCCAGCAGTCCCTCGGGGGGCGAGGTCAATCAGCCCCAGCATTTT. Its protein is CASSPSGGEVNQPQHF.